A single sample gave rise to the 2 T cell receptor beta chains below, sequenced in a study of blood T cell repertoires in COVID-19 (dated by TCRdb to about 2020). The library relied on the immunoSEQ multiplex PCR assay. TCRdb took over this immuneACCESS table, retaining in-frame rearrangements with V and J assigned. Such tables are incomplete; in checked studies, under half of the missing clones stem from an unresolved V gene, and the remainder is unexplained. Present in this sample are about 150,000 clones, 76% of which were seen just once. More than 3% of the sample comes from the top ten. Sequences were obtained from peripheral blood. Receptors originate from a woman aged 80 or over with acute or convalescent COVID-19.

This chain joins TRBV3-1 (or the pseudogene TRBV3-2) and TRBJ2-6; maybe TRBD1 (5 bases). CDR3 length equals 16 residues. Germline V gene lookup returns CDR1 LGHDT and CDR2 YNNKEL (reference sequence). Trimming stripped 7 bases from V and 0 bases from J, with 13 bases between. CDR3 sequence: CASTPGADSGANVLTF. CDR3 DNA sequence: TGTGCCAGCACCCCTGGGGCCGACTCTGGGGCCAACGTCCTGACTTTC.

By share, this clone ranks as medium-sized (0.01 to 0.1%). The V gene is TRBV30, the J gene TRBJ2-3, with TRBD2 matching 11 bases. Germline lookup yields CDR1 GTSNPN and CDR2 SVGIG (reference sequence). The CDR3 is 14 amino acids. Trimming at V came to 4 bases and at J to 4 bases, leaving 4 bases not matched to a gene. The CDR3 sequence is CAWTSGGPADTQYF. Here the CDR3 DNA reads TGTGCCTGGACTAGCGGGGGGCCCGCAGATACGCAGTATTTT.